What follows are 31 T cell receptor beta chains derived from one specimen sequenced in a study of CD8+CD57+ T cells in acquired aplastic anemia. Sequenced patients had shown CD8+CD57+ cell expansion by flow cytometry. Genomic DNA templated the TCR beta VDJ and CDR3 profiling. Via MiXCR, TCRdb re-called the reads, giving one row per CDR3 protein. The sample lists about 220,000 distinct CDR3 sequences; around 45% were seen once. The specimen sequenced was sorted CD4+, CD8+, or CD8+CD57+ T cells (not recorded which) from PBMCs. The receptors here all came from a human donor with aplastic anemia.

This chain joins TRBV20-1 and TRBJ1-6; possible D gene TRBD1, 6 bases. Per the germline V gene, CDR1 is DFQATT and CDR2 is SNEGSKA (reference sequence). The CDR3 runs to 15 residues. The V and J ends lost 0 bases and 11 bases respectively, with 17 bases between them. The CDR3 loop reads CSARDLDRRRAPLHF. The CDR3 bases are TGCAGTGCTAGAGATTTAGACAGGCGTAGGGCACCCCTCCACTTT.

The chain combines TRBV2 with TRBJ1-2, with 9 positions matching TRBD1. Losses at the gene ends were 9 bases for V and 6 bases for J; bases not matched to a gene: 8. The CDR3 loop spans 13 amino acids. Germline assignment: CDR1 SNHLY and CDR2 FYNNEI. This CDR3 is CARKDRGENGYTF. The DNA for the CDR3 is TGTGCCAGAAAGGACAGGGGAGAGAATGGCTACACCTTC.

This clonotype was counted at least ten times. The chain joins TRBV11-2 to TRBJ2-7, with a tentative D call TRBD2 (6 bases). Germline V gene data show CDR1 as SGHAT and CDR2 as FQNNGV. The CDR3 has 15 amino acids. V was cut by 5 bases and J by 1 base, with 15 bases left in between. The CDR3 DNA follows: TGTGCCAGCAGCCCAGGGCTAGGGAGGTCCTACGAGCAGTACTTC. Its translation is CASSPGLGRSYEQYF.

As for this clonotype: A much more abundant neighbour one base away suggests this may be a read error. The V call is TRBV7-8, the J call TRBJ2-7; weak D call: TRBD1 (5 bases). CDR3 length: 15 amino acids. In germline, CDR1 is SGHVS, CDR2 FQNEAQ. In DNA form, the CDR3 reads TGTGCCAGCAGCTTTACACTTTCAGGGCCTGAAGAGCAGTGCTTC. It codes for CASSFTLSGPEEQCF.

Note on this clonotype: Given a much more abundant clone one base away, this may be a read error. The chain employs TRBV4-3 and TRBJ1-1; 9 nucleotides agree with TRBD1. V trimming: 4 bases; J trimming: 7 bases; junction bases outside the gene matches: 7. This CDR3 has 14 residues. Germline lookup yields CDR1 LGHNA and CDR2 YSLEER. The CDR3 region has the DNA TGCGCCAGCAGCCTCAGGACAGGGGAGAATGAAGCTTTCTTT. Protein: CASSLRTGENEAFF.

This clonotype was recorded many times. This chain uses TRBV24-1 with TRBJ1-5; a possible D gene is TRBD1 (5 bases). The length of the CDR3 is 14 residues. Germline lookup yields CDR1 KGHDR and CDR2 SFDVKD. Trimming shortened V by 2 bases and J by 9 bases, and 13 bases separated the two germline ends. The CDR3 is CATSDSNRYGPQHF. The CDR3 bases are TGTGCCACCAGTGATTCGAACAGGTATGGGCCCCAGCATTTT.

V gene TRBV6-1 combines with J gene TRBJ2-7; a possible D gene is TRBD1 (6 bases). The germline V gene encodes CDR1 MNHNS and CDR2 SASEGT. Trimming shortened V by 8 bases and J by 6 bases, and 23 bases separated the two germline ends. CDR3 length equals 15 residues. CDR3 DNA sequence: TGTGCCAGCGGAGACAGGCTAGGAGCAATGGGCGAGCAGTACTTC. Its protein product is CASGDRLGAMGEQYF.

This clonotype showed up many times. The rearrangement joins TRBV4-1 to TRBJ1-4, with no clear D. This CDR3 comprises 13 residues. Germline-derived CDR1 and CDR2 are MGHRA and YSYEKL. Deletions cut 2 bases from V and 8 bases from J, with 9 bases between. The CDR3 sequence: CASSQLEGEKLFF. CDR3 nucleotide sequence: TGCGCCAGCAGCCAATTGGAAGGAGAAAAACTGTTTTTT.

Turning to this clonotype: At one end the junction does not follow the germline gene, possibly because of a read error. The chain links TRBV5-1 to TRBJ2-7, with D possibly matching TRBD2 (6 bases). Germline-derived CDR1 and CDR2 are SGHRS and YFSETQ. The CDR3 covers 13 residues. In DNA, the CDR3 is TGTGCCAGCAGCCGGCATTGGGGGGAAGAGCAGTACTTC. Protein: CASSRHWGEEQYF.

This clonotype has a handful of counts. A single base separates this from a much larger clone, so it may be a read error. The chain recombines TRBV9 with TRBJ2-2; 8 bases line up with TRBD2. The CDR3 length is 14 residues. V gave up 7 bases and J gave up 7 bases; unmatched junction bases: 9. Germline V CDR1 and CDR2: SGDLS, YYNGEE. Here the CDR3 reads CASGSRTSLGELFF. The CDR3 coding sequence is TGTGCCAGCGGCTCCCGGACTAGCCTCGGGGAGCTGTTTTTT.

This sequence joins TRBV20-1 and TRBJ2-5; no clear D gene. This CDR3 spans 15 amino acids. The ends were cut back, 3 bases at V and 2 bases at J, with 16 bases in the middle. Germline values: CDR1 DFQATT, CDR2 SNEGSKA (reference sequence). CDR3 residues: CSARGPWVRQETQYF. CDR3 bases: TGCAGTGCTAGGGGCCCTTGGGTAAGACAAGAGACCCAGTACTTC.

Regarding this clonotype: Possible read error: a much larger clone is one base away. The chain links TRBV3-1 to TRBJ2-7; D uncertain. The CDR3 runs 14 residues. Germline V gene lookup returns CDR1 LGHDT and CDR2 YNNKEL (reference sequence). V was pared by 4 bases and J by 1 base, with 11 bases between. The chain's CDR3 is CASSPDSVSYEQYF. The DNA for the CDR3 is TGTGCCAGCAGCCCAGACTCGGTATCCTACGAGCAGTACTTC.

The chain combines TRBV20-1 with TRBJ2-7; 8 positions agree with TRBD2. The junction had 5 bases not matched to a gene; V was cut back by 0 bases and J by 4 bases. The germline CDR1 and CDR2 sequences are DFQATT and SNEGSKA (reference sequence). This CDR3 has 14 amino acids. CDR3 residues: CSARDRLATYEQYF. CDR3 coding DNA: TGCAGTGCTAGAGATCGACTAGCGACATACGAGCAGTACTTC.

This clonotype was counted many times. The chain links TRBV4-3 to TRBJ1-2; D gene uncertain. CDR1 and CDR2 from the germline V gene are LGHNA and YSLEER. This CDR3 region has 14 residues. Trimming cost V 4 bases and J 0 bases, with 9 bases left between them. CDR3 DNA sequence: TGCGCCAGCAGCCCGGAGCACCCTAACTATGGCTACACCTTC. Translating gives CASSPEHPNYGYTF.

This clonotype was seen repeatedly, ten times or more. The chain uses TRBV6-6 and TRBJ2-1; TRBD2 matches at 13 bases. V was pared by 5 bases and J by 8 bases, with 12 bases of the junction left unmatched. The CDR3 covers 17 residues. Looked up from germline, CDR1 is MNHNY and CDR2 is SVGAGI (reference sequence). This CDR3 is CASSTRPGTSGNDEQFF. CDR3 coding DNA: TGTGCCAGCAGTACTCGGCCTGGGACTAGCGGGAACGATGAGCAGTTCTTC.

The chain is built from TRBV6-2 or TRBV6-3 and TRBJ2-3; TRBD2 might be the D (5 bases). The CDR3 totals 14 residues. In germline, CDR1 is MNHEY, CDR2 SVGEGT. V was cut by 6 bases and J by 2 bases, with 12 bases left in between. Here the CDR3 reads CASSPRTYTDTQYF. In nucleotides, the CDR3 is TGTGCCAGCAGCCCCCGGACTTACACAGATACGCAGTATTTT.

This clonotype has more than one count but fewer than ten. The V and J genes are TRBV25-1 and TRBJ2-3; 7 bases align to TRBD2. Germline V gene sequence: CDR1 MGHDK, CDR2 SYGVNS. The CDR3 runs 19 residues. Unmatched junction bases numbered 19, after V lost 5 bases and J lost 2 bases. In DNA form, the CDR3 reads TGTGCCAGCAGTCTTTATATGTGGGAGGGACGTACACACACAGATACGCAGTATTTT. The encoded protein is CASSLYMWEGRTHTDTQYF.

This clonotype was counted at least ten times. This rearrangement joins TRBV7-9 to TRBJ1-1; weak D call: TRBD1 (5 bases). This CDR3 has 14 amino acids. Trimming removed 4 bases from V and 11 bases from J, with 20 bases in between. Germline V gene sequence: CDR1 SEHNR, CDR2 FQNEAQ (reference sequence). The CDR3 DNA reads TGTGCCAGCAGCTCCGATACCTCAGGGTTACGGGCTTTCTTT. Amino acids: CASSSDTSGLRAFF.

The chain couples TRBV9 to TRBJ2-1; D is unclear. Deletions cut 4 bases from V and 8 bases from J, with 7 bases between. The germline V gene has CDR1 SGDLS and CDR2 YYNGEE. The CDR3 is made up of 11 amino acids. For the CDR3, the DNA is TGTGCCAGCAGCTACGGGCATGAGCAGTTCTTC. Protein sequence: CASSYGHEQFF.

The sample holds many counts of this clonotype. The rearrangement joins TRBV3-1 to TRBJ1-6; no clear D gene. Trimming removed 2 bases from V and 4 bases from J, with 9 bases in between. The CDR3 has 15 amino acids. Germline V CDR1 and CDR2: LGHDT, YNNKEL (reference sequence). CDR3 sequence (DNA): TGTGCCAGCAGCCAATTCTCCAGGTATAATTCACCCCTCCACTTT. Protein product: CASSQFSRYNSPLHF.

This clonotype was counted many times. The rearrangement joins TRBV7-6 to TRBJ2-7; D ambiguous. The CDR3 is 13 residues long. V gave up 5 bases and J gave up 0 bases, with 8 bases separating them. Germline V gene sequence: CDR1 SGHVS, CDR2 FNYEAQ. This CDR3 reads CASSTGPSYEQYF. The CDR3 nucleotides read TGTGCCAGCAGCACCGGGCCCTCCTACGAGCAGTACTTC.

This chain connects TRBV6-5 to TRBJ2-5; 7 bases are a match to TRBD2. Trimming removed 6 bases from V and 2 bases from J; junction bases left unmatched: 6. This CDR3 is 14 amino acids long. The germline V gene has CDR1 MNHEY and CDR2 SVGAGI. CDR3 DNA sequence: TGTGCCAGCAGCAACCCGGGAGGACAAGAGACCCAGTACTTC. It yields the protein CASSNPGGQETQYF.

This clonotype was seen ten or more times. The chain is built from TRBV9 and TRBJ1-3, with 9 nucleotides matching TRBD1. Losses at the gene ends were 4 bases for V and 3 bases for J; bases not matched to a gene: 26. The CDR3 is 22 residues long. Germline-derived CDR1 and CDR2 are SGDLS and YYNGEE. The CDR3 region has the DNA TGTGCCAGCAGCACCAGACCCGGGACAGGGTATTCCGATTTGCCCCATGGAAACACCATATATTTT. Amino acids: CASSTRPGTGYSDLPHGNTIYF.

The CDR3 sequence is CSASFGGHSNQPQHF. In DNA form, the CDR3 reads TGCAGTGCTAGCTTCGGGGGACATAGCAATCAGCCCCAGCATTTT. The chain combines TRBV20-1 with TRBJ1-5; D might be TRBD1 (6 bases). Trimming removed 3 bases from V and 0 bases from J, with 12 bases in between. Germline CDR1 is DFQATT and CDR2 is SNEGSKA (reference sequence). CDR3 length: 15 residues.

The gene calls are TRBV15 and TRBJ2-1; 11 nucleotides agree with TRBD2. Germline CDR1 LNHNV, CDR2 YYDKDF (reference sequence). V lost 3 bases, J lost 1 base, and 11 bases stayed unmatched. This CDR3 comprises 19 residues. CDR3 region: CATSSEGPSGGPSYNEQFF. The CDR3 DNA sequence: TGTGCCACCAGCAGTGAAGGGCCTAGCGGGGGGCCGTCCTACAATGAGCAGTTCTTC. Drawing the rest from reference TRBV15 and TRBJ2-1, the complete variable domain is DAMVIQNPRYQVTQFGKPVTLSCSQTLNHNVMYWYQQKSSQAPKLLFHYYDKDFNNEADTPDNFQSRRPNTSFCFLDIRSPGLGDTAMYLCATSSEGPSGGPSYNEQFFGPGTRLTVL.

The V gene is TRBV7-3, the J gene TRBJ2-7, with D tentatively TRBD1 or TRBD2 (5 bases each). V gave up 6 bases and J gave up 5 bases, with 17 bases separating them. Looked up from germline, CDR1 is SGHTA and CDR2 is FQGTGA. This CDR3 is 14 amino acids long. The CDR3 protein is CASRGTWGAHEQYF. DNA of the CDR3: TGTGCCAGCAGAGGGACCTGGGGAGCCCACGAGCAGTACTTC.

This clonotype came up many times. This chain links TRBV7-9 with TRBJ1-1, with D uncertain. From germline, CDR1 is SEHNR and CDR2 FQNEAQ (reference sequence). The CDR3 is 12 amino acids. V lost 5 bases to trimming and J lost 7 bases, with 11 bases between them. The CDR3 DNA is TGTGCCAGCAGCCCGGGCGGGATTGAAGCTTTCTTT. It translates to CASSPGGIEAFF.

Note on this clonotype: A read error may be the cause here, since a much bigger clone is one base away. This rearrangement joins TRBV27 to TRBJ1-1, with a weak D call TRBD1 (5 bases). V shed 7 bases and J shed 10 bases, with 13 bases lying between them. Per the germline V gene, CDR1 is MNHEY and CDR2 is SMNVEV (reference sequence). CDR3 size: 11 residues. The CDR3 sequence is CASILGGGAFF. In DNA, the CDR3 is TGTGCCAGCATCCTGGGGGGGGGAGCTTTCTTT.

The V gene is TRBV29-1, the J gene TRBJ1-2, with 8 bases matching TRBD1. Germline CDR1 and CDR2: SQVTM and ANQGSEA. The CDR3 contains 14 residues. Unmatched junction bases numbered 9, after V lost 1 base and J lost 8 bases. The CDR3 here is CSVEGPDRDGGYTF. In nucleotides, the CDR3 is TGCAGCGTTGAAGGACCGGACAGGGATGGGGGCTACACCTTC.

This clonotype has ten or more counts. The chain employs TRBV20-1 and TRBJ1-3, with no clear D. The CDR3 loop spans 13 amino acids. V dropped 2 bases and J dropped 0 bases, with 5 bases sitting between them. Germline CDR1 DFQATT, CDR2 SNEGSKA (reference sequence). This CDR3 reads CSARPLSGNTIYF. In DNA, the CDR3 is TGCAGTGCTAGACCGCTCTCTGGAAACACCATATATTTT.

This clonotype was picked up many times. This rearrangement joins TRBV6-5 to TRBJ2-3; D is unresolved. Trimming left V 7 bases short and J 5 bases short, with 7 bases between. The germline CDR1 and CDR2 sequences are MNHEY and SVGAGI. The CDR3 is 11 residues long. In DNA form, the CDR3 reads TGTGCCAGCAATCTTGGAGATACGCAGTATTTT. Residues: CASNLGDTQYF.